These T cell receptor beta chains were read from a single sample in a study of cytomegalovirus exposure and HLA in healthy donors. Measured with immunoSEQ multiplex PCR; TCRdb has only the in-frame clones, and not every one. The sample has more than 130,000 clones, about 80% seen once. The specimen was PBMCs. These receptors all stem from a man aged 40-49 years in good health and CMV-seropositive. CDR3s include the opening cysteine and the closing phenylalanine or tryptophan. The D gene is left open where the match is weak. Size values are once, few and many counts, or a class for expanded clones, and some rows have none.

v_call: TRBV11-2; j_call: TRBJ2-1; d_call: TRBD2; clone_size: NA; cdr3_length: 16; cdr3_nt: TGTGCCAGCAGCTTACGTCTAGCGGGAGGGCCCCATGAGCAGTTCTTC; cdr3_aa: CASSLRLAGGPHEQFF
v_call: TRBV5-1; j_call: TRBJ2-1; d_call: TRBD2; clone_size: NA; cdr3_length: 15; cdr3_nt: TGCGCCAGCAGCGACCTTAGCGGGAGTGGAAATGAGCAGTTCTTC; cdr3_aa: CASSDLSGSGNEQFF
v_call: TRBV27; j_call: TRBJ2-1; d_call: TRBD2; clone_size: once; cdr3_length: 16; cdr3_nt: TGTGCCAGCAGTCCCTTTCTAGCGGGAGGGCCTGATGAGCAGTTCTTC; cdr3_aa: CASSPFLAGGPDEQFF
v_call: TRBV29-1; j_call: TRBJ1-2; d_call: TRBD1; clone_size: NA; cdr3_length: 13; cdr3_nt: TGCAGCGTATCGGGACAGGGAAGCTATGGCTACACCTTC; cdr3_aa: CSVSGQGSYGYTF
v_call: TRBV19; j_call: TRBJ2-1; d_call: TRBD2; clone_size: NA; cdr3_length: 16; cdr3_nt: TGTGCCAGTAGTCCCACCAGGACTAGCGGAGGGATTGTGCAGTTCTTC; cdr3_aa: CASSPTRTSGGIVQFF
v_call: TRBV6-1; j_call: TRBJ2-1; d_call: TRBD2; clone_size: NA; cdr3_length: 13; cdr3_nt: TGTGCCAGCCAGAGGACTAGCGATTCGGAGCAGTTCTTC; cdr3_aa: CASQRTSDSEQFF
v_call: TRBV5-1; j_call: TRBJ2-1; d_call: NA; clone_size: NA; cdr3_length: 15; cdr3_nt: TGCGCCAGCAGCTTGGTTGTCACCGGGGAATCGGAGCAGTTCTTC; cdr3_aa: CASSLVVTGESEQFF
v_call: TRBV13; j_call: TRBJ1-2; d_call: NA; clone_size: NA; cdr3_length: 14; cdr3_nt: TGTGCCAGCAGCTCGCGGGGATCAGACTATGGCTACACCTTC; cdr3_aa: CASSSRGSDYGYTF
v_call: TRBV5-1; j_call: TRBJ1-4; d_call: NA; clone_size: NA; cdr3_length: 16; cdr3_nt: TGCGCCAGCAGCTCCCATTCCCAGGGTTGGTATGAAAAACTGTTTTTT; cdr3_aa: CASSSHSQGWYEKLFF
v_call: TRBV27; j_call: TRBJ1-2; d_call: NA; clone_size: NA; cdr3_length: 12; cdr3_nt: TGTGCCAGCAGCGACAGGCCCTATGGCTACACCTTC; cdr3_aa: CASSDRPYGYTF
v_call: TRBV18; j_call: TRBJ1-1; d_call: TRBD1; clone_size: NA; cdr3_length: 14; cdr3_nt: TGTGCCAGCTCAGCGTCCAGGGGGCAGACTGAAGCTTTCTTT; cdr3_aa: CASSASRGQTEAFF
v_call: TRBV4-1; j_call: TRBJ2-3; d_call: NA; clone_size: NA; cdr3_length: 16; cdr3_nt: TGCGCCAGCAGCCAAGCTTCATCAGGGAGCACAGATACGCAGTATTTT; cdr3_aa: CASSQASSGSTDTQYF
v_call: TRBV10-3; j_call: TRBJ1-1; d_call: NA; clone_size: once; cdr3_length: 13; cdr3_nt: TGTGCCATCAAGGGGCAAGAGAGACATGAAGCTTTCTTT; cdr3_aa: CAIKGQERHEAFF
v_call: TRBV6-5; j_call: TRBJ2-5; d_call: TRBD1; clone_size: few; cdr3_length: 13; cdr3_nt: TGTGCCAGCACCGAGGACAGGTTTGAGACCCAGTACTTC; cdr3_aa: CASTEDRFETQYF
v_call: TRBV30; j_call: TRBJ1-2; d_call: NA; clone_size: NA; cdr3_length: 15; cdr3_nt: TGTGCCTGGAGTGTAACCGGGGTGCGCAACTATGGCTACACCTTC; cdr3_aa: CAWSVTGVRNYGYTF
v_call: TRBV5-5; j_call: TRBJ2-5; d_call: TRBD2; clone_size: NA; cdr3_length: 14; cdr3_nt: TGTGCCAGCAGCGCAAGGGAGGGCCTTGAGACCCAGTACTTC; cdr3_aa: CASSAREGLETQYF
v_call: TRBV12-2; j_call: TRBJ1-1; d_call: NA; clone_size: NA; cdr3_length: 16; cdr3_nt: TGTGCAAGTCGCTCCCCCCCGGGGGGCGAGGACACTGAAGCTTTCTTT; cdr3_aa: CASRSPPGGEDTEAFF
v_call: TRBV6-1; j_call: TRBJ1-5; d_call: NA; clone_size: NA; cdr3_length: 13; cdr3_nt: TGTGCCAGCAGTGTGTATAGCAATCAGCCCCAGCATTTT; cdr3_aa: CASSVYSNQPQHF
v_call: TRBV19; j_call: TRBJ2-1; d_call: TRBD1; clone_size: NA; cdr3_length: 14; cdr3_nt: TGTGCCAGTAGCGGACAGGTTCTCTACAATGAGCAGTTCTTC; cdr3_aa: CASSGQVLYNEQFF
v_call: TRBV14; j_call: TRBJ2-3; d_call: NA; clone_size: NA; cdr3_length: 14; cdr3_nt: TGTGCCAGCAGCCGGGGACTTTCCACAGATACGCAGTATTTT; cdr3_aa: CASSRGLSTDTQYF
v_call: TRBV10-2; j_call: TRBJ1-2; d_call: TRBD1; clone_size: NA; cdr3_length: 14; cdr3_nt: TGCGCCAGCAGCCTAGCACAGGGGGCGAGTGGCTACACCTTC; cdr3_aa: CASSLAQGASGYTF
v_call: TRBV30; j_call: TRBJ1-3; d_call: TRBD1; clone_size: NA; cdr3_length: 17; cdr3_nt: TGTGCCTGGAGTGTAGGACAGGGCCTAATCTCTGGAAACACCATATATTTT; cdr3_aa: CAWSVGQGLISGNTIYF
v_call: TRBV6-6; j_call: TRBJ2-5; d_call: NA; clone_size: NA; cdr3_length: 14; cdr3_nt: TGTGCCAGCAACCGGGGTGTTTTAGGAGAGACCCAGTACTTC; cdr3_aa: CASNRGVLGETQYF
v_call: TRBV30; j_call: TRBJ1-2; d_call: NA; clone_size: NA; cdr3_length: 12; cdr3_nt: TGTGCCTGGAGTTATATGGCGGGTGGCTACACCTTC; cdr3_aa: CAWSYMAGGYTF
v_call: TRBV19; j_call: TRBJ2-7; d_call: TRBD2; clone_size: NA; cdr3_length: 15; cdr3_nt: TGTGCCAGTAGCTCACCGGGGACTAGCGTTTACGAGCAGTACTTC; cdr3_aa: CASSSPGTSVYEQYF
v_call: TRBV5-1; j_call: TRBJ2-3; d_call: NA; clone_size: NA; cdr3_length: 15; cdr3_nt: TGCGCCAGCAGCAGAAGGGGAACCAGCACAGATACGCAGTATTTT; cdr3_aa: CASSRRGTSTDTQYF
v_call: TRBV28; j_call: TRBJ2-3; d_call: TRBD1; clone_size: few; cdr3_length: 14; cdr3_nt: TGTGCCAGCAGTGGGGGACAGGGTCCAGATACGCAGTATTTT; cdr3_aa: CASSGGQGPDTQYF
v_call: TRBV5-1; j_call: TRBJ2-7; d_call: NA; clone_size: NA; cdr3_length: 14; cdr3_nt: TGCGCCAGCAGCTTGGGCCCAGCGGCCTACGAGCAGTACTTC; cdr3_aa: CASSLGPAAYEQYF
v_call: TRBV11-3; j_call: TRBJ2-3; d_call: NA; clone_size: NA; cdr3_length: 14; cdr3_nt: TGTGCCAGCAGCCCTAGCTTTCGCACAGATACGCAGTATTTT; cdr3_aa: CASSPSFRTDTQYF